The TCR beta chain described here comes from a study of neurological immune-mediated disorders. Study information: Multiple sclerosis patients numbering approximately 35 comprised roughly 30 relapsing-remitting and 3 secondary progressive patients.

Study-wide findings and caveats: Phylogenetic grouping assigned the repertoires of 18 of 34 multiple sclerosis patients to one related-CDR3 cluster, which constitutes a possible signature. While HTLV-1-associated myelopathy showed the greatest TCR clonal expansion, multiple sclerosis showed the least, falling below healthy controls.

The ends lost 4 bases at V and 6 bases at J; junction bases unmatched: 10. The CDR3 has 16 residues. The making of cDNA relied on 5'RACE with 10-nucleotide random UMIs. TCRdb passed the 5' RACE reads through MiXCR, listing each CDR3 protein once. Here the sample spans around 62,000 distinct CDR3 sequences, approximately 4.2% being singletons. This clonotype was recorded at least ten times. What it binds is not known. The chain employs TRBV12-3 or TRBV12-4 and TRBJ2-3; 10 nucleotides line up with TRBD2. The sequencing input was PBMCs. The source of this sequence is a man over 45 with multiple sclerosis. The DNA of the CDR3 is TGTGCCAGCAGTTCGGGACTAGCGATATCGAGGGATACGCAGTATTTT. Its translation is CASSSGLAISRDTQYF.